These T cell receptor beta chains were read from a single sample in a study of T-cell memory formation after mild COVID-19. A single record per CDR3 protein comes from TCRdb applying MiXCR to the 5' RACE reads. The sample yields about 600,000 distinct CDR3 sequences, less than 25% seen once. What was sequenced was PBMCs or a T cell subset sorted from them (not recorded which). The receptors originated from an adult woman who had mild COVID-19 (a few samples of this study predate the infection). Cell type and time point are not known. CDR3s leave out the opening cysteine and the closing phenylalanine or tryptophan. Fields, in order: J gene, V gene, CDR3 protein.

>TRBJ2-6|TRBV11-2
ASSSPRSQGGPGANVLT
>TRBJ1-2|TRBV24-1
ATSGFGGTNYGYT
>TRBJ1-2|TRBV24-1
ATSDPGDYGYT
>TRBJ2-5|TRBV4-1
ASSLTSPETQY
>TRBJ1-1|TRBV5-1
ASSLGQGAPNTEAF
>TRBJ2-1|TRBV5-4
ASSPTAGGRDNEQF
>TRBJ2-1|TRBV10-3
AIRAGPEGNEQF
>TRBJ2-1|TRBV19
ASSPEVRMSGDEQF
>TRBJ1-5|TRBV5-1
ASSPGQGGNQPQH
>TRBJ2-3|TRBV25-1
ASSLGLDPDTQY
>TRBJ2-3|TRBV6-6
ASSPWSSGGTDTQY
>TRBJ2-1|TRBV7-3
ASSLYPQGSHEQF
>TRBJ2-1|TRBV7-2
ASSRTALAGFFNEQF
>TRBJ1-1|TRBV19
ASSIDRWSKLAGNTEAF
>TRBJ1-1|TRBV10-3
AIRDIPMNTEAF
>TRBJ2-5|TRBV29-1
SVGQRSETQY
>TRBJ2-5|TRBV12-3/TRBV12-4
ASSRDRGWETQY
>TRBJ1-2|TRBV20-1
SASPGVDTGYT
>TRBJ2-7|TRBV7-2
ASRTSGNTYEQY